Listed here are 9 T cell receptor beta chains from one sample, sequenced in a study of CD4 and CD8 cells across lung adenocarcinoma regions. TCRdb reanalysed the PCR reads using MiXCR and keeps one entry per CDR3 protein. The repertoire holds 21,000 or so distinct CDR3 sequences, with roughly 54% as singletons. Sequencing input: CD8+ T cells from the center of a lung tumor. These TCRs come from a female donor with lung adenocarcinoma. The CD4 and CD8 labels of this study may be unreliable.

This clonotype was picked up many times. The rearrangement uses TRBV6-1 and TRBJ2-2; D gene unclear. Germline V gives CDR1 MNHNS, CDR2 SASEGT. The CDR3 runs to 11 residues. Trimming took 8 bases from V and 4 from J, leaving 5 bases between them. DNA of the CDR3: TGTGCCAGCTGGTCCACCGGGGAGCTGTTTTTT. Residues: CASWSTGELFF.

CDR3 protein: CASSVWGTLGANEQFF. The CDR3 DNA sequence: TGTGCCAGCAGTGTTTGGGGGACCCTCGGAGCAAATGAGCAGTTCTTC. The chain joins TRBV6-1 to TRBJ2-1; either TRBD1 or TRBD2 may fit D (5 bases each). Germline V gene lookup returns CDR1 MNHNS and CDR2 SASEGT. The CDR3 runs to 16 residues. V lost 4 bases, J lost 7 bases, and 20 bases lay in between.

The chain links TRBV12-5 to TRBJ2-1; D perhaps matches TRBD2 (6 bases). V was trimmed by 0 bases and J by 0 bases, leaving 15 bases between them. Germline V gene sequence: CDR1 LGHNT, CDR2 FRNRAP. The CDR3 is 18 amino acids. The chain's CDR3 is CASGLVRDFSSSYNEQFF. The DNA of the CDR3 is TGTGCTAGTGGTTTGGTAAGGGACTTTTCTAGCTCCTACAATGAGCAGTTCTTC.

About this clonotype: A junction boundary mismatches the germline segment, possibly from a read error. The rearrangement links TRBV6-1 to TRBJ2-4, with TRBD1 matching 8 bases. There are 14 residues in the CDR3. Germline V gene data show CDR1 as MNHNS and CDR2 as SASEGT. This CDR3 reads CGSRGLSAKNIQYF. The CDR3 DNA reads as TGTGGCAGCAGGGGGCTGTCTGCCAAAAATATTCAGTACTTT.

CDR3 DNA sequence: TGTGCCAGCAGAACCGTGAGCTCCTACAATGAGCAGTTCTTC. This gives the protein CASRTVSSYNEQFF. The rearrangement links TRBV27 to TRBJ2-1; D is unresolved. This CDR3 has 14 residues. The V gene lost 6 bases and the J gene lost 0 bases, with 9 bases spanning the gap. The germline CDR1 and CDR2 sequences are MNHEY and SMNVEV (reference sequence).

This clonotype has only a few counts. This chain uses TRBV10-1 with TRBJ1-1, with D uncertain. Germline V lookup: CDR1 WNHNN, CDR2 SYGVQD (reference sequence). This CDR3 is 12 amino acids long. Between the trimmed V and J ends, which lost 6 bases and 4 bases, there was a span of 9 bases. Here the CDR3 DNA reads TGCGCCAGCAGCAAGGGATCCACTGAAGCTTTCTTT. It specifies CASSKGSTEAFF.

The rearrangement joins TRBV6-1 to TRBJ1-4, with TRBD1 matching 8 bases. The CDR3 runs to 14 residues. Looked up from germline, CDR1 is MNHNS and CDR2 is SASEGT. The ends lost 6 bases at V and 2 bases at J; junction bases unmatched: 2. The CDR3 DNA follows: TGTGCCAGCAGCCGACAGGGGACTAATGAAAAACTGTTTTTT. Protein product: CASSRQGTNEKLFF.

Ten or more counts support this clonotype. The J gene is TRBJ1-5, the V gene TRBV6-1, with TRBD1 as a possible D gene (5 bases). The CDR3 has 12 amino acids. Germline V gene sequence: CDR1 MNHNS, CDR2 SASEGT. V lost 3 bases and J lost 8, with 8 bases in between. In DNA, the CDR3 is TGTGCCAGCAGTGAGGGGGGGAAGCCCCAGCATTTT. Encoded protein: CASSEGGKPQHF.

The J gene is TRBJ2-2, the V gene TRBV6-1; D is unclear. The V gene's germline CDR1 is MNHNS and CDR2 SASEGT. The CDR3 is 16 amino acids. V lost 6 bases and J 0 bases, leaving 14 bases between the germline ends. The CDR3 DNA reads as TGTGCCAGCAGGCCTGCAGGCACCGCGAACACCGGGGAGCTGTTTTTT. Protein product: CASRPAGTANTGELFF.